Given below is one T cell receptor beta chain in context. The sample originates from a study of blood T cell repertoires in COVID-19. Study-wide background: In each case, the material was cDNA or gDNA derived from T cells, B-cell-depleted T cells, or PBMCs.

This table comes from immunoSEQ multiplex PCR, and its TCRdb copy is limited to in-frame clones, with some not included. The sample holds approximately 50,000 clones, just over 85% seen once. CDR1 is MNHEY, CDR2 SVGAGI, per germline. With V trimmed by 5 bases and J by 4 bases, 4 bases remained unmatched. The CDR3 totals 14 residues. The sequenced sample was peripheral blood. This rearrangement joins TRBV6-5 to TRBJ2-2; 7 nucleotides agree with TRBD1. This receptor was obtained from a woman aged 80 or over with acute or convalescent COVID-19. CDR3 bases: TGTGCCAGCAGTAGGGGACAGACCACCGGGGAGCTGTTTTTT. Encoded protein: CASSRGQTTGELFF.